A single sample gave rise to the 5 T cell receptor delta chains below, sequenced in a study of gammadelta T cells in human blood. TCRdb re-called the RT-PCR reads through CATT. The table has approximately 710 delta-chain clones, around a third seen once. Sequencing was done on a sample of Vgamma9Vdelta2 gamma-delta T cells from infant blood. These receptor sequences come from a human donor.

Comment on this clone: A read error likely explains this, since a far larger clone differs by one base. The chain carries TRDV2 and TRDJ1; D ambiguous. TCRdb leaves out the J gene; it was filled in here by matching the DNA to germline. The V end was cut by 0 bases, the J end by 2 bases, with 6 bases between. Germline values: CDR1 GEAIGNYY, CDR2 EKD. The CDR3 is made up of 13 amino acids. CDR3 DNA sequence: TGTGCCTGTGACACCTGGGAGACCGATAAACTCATCTTT. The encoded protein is CACDTWETDKLIF.

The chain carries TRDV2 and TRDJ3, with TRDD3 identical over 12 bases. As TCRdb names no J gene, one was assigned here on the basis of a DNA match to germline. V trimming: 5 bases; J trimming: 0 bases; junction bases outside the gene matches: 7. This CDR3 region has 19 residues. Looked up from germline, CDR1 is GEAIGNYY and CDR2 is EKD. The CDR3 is CACVSVLGDTSWDTRQMFF. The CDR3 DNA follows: TGTGCCTGTGTAAGTGTACTGGGGGATACCTCCTGGGACACCCGACAGATGTTTTTC.

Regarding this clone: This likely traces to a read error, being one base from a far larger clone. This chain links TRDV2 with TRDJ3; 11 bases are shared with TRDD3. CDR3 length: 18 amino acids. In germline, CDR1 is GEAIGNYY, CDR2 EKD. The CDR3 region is CACDTLGDSSWDNRQMFF. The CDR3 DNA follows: TGTGCCTGTGACACACTGGGGGATAGCTCCTGGGACAACCGACAGATGTTTTTC.

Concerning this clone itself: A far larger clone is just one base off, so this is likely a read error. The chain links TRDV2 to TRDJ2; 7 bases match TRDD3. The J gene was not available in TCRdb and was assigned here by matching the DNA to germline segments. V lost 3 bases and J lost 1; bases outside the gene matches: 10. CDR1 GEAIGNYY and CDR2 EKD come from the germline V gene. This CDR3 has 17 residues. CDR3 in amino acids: CACDFLLGNVLTAQLFF. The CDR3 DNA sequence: TGTGCCTGTGACTTTTTACTGGGGAATGTTTTGACAGCACAACTCTTCTTT.

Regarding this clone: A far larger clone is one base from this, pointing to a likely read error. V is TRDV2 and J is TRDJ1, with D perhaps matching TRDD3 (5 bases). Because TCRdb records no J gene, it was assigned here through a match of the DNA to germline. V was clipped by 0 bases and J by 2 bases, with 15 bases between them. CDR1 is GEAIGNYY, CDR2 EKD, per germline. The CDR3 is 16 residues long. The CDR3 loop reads CACDTGGGRATDKLIF. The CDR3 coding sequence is TGTGCCTGTGACACCGGCGGGGGGCGTGCTACCGATAAACTCATCTTT.